This T cell receptor (beta chain) is from a study of cytomegalovirus exposure and HLA in healthy donors. Study-level information: About 180 million T cells yielded 117 million unique TCR beta sequences in earlier analysis. Whole-study results and caveats: Sequencing likely produced, as an artifact, a cluster of highly shared sequence variants.

The PCR was carried out with 60 Vbeta primers and 13 Jbeta primers. The table came from immunoSEQ multiplex PCR; TCRdb's copy has only in-frame clones and leaves some out. The repertoire holds approximately 110,000 clones, with roughly 15% as singletons. The V end was cut by 4 bases, the J end by 7 bases, with 18 bases between. Germline V lookup: CDR1 SGHRS, CDR2 YFSETQ. The length of the CDR3 is 15 residues. This clone was detected only a few times. Antigen unknown. This chain joins TRBV5-1 and TRBJ2-1, with D perhaps TRBD1 (6 bases). This clonotype was obtained from a female donor in good health and CMV-seronegative. The sample comprised PBMCs. This CDR3 reads CASSPRTDRFNEQFF. The CDR3 DNA reads as TGCGCCAGCAGCCCACGCACGGACAGATTTAATGAGCAGTTCTTC. The variable domain in full, with the rest retrieved from reference TRBV5-1 and TRBJ2-1, is KAGVTQTPRYLIKTRGQQVTLSCSPISGHRSVSWYQQTPGQGLQFLFEYFSETQRNKGNFPGRFSGRQFSNSRSEMNVSTLELGDSALYLCASSPRTDRFNEQFFGPGTRLTVL.